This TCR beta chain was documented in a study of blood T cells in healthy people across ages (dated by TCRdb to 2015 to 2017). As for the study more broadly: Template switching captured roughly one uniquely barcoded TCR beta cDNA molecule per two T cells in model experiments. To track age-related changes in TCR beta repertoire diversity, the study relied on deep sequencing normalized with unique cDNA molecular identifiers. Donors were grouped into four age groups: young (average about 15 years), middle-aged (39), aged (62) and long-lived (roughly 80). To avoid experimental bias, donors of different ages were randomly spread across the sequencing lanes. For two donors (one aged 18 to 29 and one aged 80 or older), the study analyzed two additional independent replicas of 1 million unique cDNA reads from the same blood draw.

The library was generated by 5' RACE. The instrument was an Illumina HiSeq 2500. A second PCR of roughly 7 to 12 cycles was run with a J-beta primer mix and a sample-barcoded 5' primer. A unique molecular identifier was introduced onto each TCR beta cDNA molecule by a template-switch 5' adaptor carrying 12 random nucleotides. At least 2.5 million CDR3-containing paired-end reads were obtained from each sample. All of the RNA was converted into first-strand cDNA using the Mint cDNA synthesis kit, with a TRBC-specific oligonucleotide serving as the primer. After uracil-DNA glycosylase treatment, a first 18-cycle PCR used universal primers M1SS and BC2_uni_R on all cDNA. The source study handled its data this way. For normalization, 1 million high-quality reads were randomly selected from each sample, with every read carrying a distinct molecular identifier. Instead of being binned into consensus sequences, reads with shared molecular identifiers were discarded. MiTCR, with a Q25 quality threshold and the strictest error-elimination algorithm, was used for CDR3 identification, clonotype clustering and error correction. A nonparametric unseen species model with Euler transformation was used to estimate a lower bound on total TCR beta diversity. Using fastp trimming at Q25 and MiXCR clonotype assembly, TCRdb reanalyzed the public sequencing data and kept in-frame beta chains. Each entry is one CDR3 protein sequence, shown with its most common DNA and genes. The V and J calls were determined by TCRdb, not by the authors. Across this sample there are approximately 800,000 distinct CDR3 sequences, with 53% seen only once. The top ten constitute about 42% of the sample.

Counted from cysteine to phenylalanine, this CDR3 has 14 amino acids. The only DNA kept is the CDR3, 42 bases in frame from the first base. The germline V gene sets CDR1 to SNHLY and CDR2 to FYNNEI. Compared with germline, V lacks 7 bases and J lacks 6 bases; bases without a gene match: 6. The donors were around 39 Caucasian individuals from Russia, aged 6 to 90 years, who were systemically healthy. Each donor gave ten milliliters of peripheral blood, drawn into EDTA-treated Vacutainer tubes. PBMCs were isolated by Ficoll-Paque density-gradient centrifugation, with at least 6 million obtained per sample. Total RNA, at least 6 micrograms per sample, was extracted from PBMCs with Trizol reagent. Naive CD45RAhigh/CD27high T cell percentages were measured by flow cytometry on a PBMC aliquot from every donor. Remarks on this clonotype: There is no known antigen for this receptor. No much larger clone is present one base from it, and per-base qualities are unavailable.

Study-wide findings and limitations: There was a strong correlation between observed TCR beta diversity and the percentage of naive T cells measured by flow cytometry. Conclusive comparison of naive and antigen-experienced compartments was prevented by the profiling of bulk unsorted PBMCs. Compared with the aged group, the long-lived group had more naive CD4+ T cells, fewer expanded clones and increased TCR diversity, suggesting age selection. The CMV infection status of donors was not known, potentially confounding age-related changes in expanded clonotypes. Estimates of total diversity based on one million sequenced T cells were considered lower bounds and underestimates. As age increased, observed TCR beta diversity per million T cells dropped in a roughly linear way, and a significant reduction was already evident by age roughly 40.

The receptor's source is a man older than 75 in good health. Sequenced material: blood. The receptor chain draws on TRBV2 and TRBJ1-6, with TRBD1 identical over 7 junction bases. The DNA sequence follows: TGTGCCAGCATTGACGGGACAGTTAATTCACCCCTCCACTTT. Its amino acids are CASIDGTVNSPLHF.